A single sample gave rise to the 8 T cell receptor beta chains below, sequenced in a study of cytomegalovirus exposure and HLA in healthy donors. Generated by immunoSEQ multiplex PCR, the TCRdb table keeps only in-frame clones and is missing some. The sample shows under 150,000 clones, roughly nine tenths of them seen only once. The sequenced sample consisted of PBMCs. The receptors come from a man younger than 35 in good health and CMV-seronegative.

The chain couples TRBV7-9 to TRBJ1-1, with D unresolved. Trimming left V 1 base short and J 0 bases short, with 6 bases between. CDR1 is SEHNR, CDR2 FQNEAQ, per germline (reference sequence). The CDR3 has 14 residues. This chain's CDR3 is CASSLVPVNTEAFF. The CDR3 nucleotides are TGTGCCAGCAGCTTAGTTCCGGTGAACACTGAAGCTTTCTTT.

CDR3: CASRTGSLYF. Written as DNA, the CDR3 is TGTGCCAGCAGAACCGGGTCCTTATATTTT. V is TRBV2 and J is TRBJ1-3, with unresolved D. V lost 6 bases and J 14 bases, leaving 11 bases between the germline ends. The germline V gene has CDR1 SNHLY and CDR2 FYNNEI. The CDR3 contains 10 residues.

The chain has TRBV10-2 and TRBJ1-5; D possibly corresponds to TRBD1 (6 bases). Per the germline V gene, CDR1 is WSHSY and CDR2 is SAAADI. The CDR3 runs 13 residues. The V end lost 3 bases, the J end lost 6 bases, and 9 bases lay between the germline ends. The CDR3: CASSEGGGQPQHF. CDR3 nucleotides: TGCGCCAGCAGTGAAGGGGGGGGTCAGCCCCAGCATTTT.

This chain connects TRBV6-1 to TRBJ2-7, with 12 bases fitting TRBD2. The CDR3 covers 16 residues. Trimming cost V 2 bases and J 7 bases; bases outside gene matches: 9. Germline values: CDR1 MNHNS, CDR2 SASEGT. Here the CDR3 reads CASSELGGGLAGEQYF. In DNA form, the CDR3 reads TGTGCCAGCAGTGAATTAGGCGGAGGACTAGCGGGGGAGCAGTACTTC.

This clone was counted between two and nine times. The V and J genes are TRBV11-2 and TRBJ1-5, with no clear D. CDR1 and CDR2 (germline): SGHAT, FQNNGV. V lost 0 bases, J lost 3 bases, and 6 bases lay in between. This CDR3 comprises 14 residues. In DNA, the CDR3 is TGTGCCAGCAGCTTAGACAGGTACAATCAGCCCCAGCATTTT. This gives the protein CASSLDRYNQPQHF.

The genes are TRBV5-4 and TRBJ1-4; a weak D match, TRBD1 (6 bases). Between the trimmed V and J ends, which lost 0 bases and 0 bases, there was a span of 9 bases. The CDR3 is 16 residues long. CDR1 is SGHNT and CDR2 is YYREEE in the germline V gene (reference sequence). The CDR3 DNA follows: TGTGCCAGCAGCTTGGCAGGGGCCGCAACTAATGAAAAACTGTTTTTT. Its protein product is CASSLAGAATNEKLFF.

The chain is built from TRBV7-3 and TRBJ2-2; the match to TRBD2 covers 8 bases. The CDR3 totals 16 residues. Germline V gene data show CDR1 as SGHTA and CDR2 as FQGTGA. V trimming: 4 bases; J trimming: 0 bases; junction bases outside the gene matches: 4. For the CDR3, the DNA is TGTGCCAGCAGCTCCGCGGGGGGAACGAACACCGGGGAGCTGTTTTTT. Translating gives CASSSAGGTNTGELFF.

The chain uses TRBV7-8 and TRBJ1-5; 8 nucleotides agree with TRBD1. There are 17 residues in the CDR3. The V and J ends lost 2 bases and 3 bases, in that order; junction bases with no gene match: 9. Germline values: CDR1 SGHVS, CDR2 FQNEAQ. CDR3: CASSLLAQGVNNQPQHF. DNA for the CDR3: TGTGCCAGCAGCTTACTTGCACAGGGGGTTAACAATCAGCCCCAGCATTTT.